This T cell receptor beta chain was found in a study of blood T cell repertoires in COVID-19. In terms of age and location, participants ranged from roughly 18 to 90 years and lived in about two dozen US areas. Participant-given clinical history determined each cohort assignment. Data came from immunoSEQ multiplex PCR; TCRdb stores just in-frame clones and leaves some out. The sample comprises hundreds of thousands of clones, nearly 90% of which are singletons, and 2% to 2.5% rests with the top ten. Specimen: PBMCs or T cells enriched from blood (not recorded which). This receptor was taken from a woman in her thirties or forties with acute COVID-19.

The CDR3 region has the DNA TGTGCCAGCAGTCTTGAAGACAGGGCTGGAAACACCATATATTTT. Its protein product is CASSLEDRAGNTIYF. The genes are TRBV6-5 and TRBJ1-3, with 7 nucleotides matching TRBD1. Per germline, CDR1 MNHEY and CDR2 SVGAGI. Losses at the gene ends were 5 bases for V and 2 bases for J; bases not matched to a gene: 6. The CDR3 sequence is 15 residues long.